This T cell receptor beta chain derives from a study of blood T cell repertoires in COVID-19. On the study more broadly: Collection of acute and convalescent COVID-19 samples took place in the United States, Italy and Spain. Sample material is recorded as cDNA or gDNA derived from T cells, B-cell-depleted T cells, or PBMCs.

Study processing details: Counts of nucleated cells, estimated from reference gene primer amplification, were obtained. Only in-frame clones appear in the TCRdb table, and some are missing; sequencing was by immunoSEQ multiplex PCR. The V and J calls and clone size come from that table; D and trimming were worked out from the DNA. The sample includes 200,000 or so clones, 86% seen only once; the top ten take 3.5% to 5%. CDR3 length: 15 amino acids. CDR1 and CDR2 (germline): LGHDT, YNNKEL (reference sequence). V lost 1 base, J lost 8 bases, and 17 bases lay in between. The sequence derives from a man aged 50 to 60 with acute or convalescent COVID-19. The V call is TRBV3-1 (or the pseudogene TRBV3-2), the J call TRBJ1-2; D is unclear. Sequencing input: peripheral blood. The CDR3 sequence: CASSQAGREVAGYTF. In DNA form, the CDR3 reads TGTGCCAGCAGCCAAGCCGGGAGAGAGGTGGCGGGCTACACCTTC.